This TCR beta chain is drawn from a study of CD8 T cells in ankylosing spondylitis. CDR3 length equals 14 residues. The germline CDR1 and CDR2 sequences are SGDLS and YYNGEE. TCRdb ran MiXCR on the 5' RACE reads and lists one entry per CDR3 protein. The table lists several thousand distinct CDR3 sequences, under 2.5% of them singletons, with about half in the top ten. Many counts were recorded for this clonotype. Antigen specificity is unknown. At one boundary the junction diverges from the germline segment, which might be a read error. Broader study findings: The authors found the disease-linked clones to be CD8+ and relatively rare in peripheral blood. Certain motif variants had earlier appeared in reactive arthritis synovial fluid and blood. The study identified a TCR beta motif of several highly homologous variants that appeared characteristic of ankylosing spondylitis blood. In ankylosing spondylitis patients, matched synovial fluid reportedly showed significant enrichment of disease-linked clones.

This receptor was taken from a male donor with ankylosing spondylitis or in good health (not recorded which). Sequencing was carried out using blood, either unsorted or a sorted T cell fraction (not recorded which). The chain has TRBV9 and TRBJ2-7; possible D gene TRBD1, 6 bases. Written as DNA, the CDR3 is TGTGCCAGCAGCGTAGGACAGGCCTCCGACGAGCAGTACTTC. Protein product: CASSVGQASDEQYF.